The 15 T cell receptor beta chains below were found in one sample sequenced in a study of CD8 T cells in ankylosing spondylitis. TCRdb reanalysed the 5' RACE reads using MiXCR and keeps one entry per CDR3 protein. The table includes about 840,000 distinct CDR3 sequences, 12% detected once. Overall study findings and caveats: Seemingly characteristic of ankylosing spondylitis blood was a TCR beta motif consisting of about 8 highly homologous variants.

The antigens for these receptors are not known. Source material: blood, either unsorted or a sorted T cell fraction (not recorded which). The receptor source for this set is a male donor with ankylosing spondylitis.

Written as DNA, the CDR3 is TGTGCCAGCAGTTTATCCTGGCGCCCGGGGGGGGAGCAGTACTTC. Translating it yields CASSLSWRPGGEQYF. The chain uses TRBV27 and TRBJ2-7; TRBD2 agrees at 8 bases. The V segment lost 0 bases and the J segment 7 bases; nucleotides outside the gene matches: 8. The germline gives CDR1 MNHEY, CDR2 SMNVEV (reference sequence). The CDR3 contains 15 residues.

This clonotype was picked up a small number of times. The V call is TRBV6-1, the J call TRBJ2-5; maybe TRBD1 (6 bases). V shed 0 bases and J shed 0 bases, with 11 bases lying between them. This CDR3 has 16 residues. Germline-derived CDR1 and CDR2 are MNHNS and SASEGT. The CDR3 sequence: CASSEALRDNQETQYF. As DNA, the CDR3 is TGTGCCAGCAGTGAAGCCCTGAGGGACAACCAAGAGACCCAGTACTTC.

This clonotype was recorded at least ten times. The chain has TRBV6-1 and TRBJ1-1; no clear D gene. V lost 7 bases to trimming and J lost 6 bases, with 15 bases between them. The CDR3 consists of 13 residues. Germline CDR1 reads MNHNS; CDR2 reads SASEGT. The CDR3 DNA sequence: TGTGCCAGCACTATCGTCGGTGGGTCTGAAGCTTTCTTT. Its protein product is CASTIVGGSEAFF.

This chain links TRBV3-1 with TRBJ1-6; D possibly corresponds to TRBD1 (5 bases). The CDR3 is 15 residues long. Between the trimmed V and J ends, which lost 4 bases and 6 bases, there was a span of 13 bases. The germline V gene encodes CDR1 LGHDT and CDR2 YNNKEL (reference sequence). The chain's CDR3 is CASSLGTSVNSPLHF. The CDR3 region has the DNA TGTGCCAGCAGCCTAGGGACGTCGGTTAATTCACCCCTCCACTTT. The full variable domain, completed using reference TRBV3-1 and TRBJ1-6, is DTAVSQTPKYLVTQMGNDKSIKCEQNLGHDTMYWYKQDSKKFLKIMFSYNNKELIINETVPNRFSPKSPDKAHLNLHINSLELGDSAVYFCASSLGTSVNSPLHFGNGTRLTVT.

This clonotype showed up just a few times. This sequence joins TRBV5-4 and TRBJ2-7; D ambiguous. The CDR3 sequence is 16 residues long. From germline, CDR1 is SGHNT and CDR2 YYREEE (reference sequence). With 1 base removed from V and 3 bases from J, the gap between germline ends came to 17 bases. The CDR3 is CASSLTIADQNYEQYF. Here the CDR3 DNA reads TGTGCCAGCAGCTTGACCATCGCGGACCAAAACTACGAGCAGTACTTC.

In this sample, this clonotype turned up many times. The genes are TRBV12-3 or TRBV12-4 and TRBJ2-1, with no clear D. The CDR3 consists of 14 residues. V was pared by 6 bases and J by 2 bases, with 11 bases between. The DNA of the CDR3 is TGTGCCAGCAGCCTGGCAGTAACCTACAATGAGCAGTTCTTC. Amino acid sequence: CASSLAVTYNEQFF.

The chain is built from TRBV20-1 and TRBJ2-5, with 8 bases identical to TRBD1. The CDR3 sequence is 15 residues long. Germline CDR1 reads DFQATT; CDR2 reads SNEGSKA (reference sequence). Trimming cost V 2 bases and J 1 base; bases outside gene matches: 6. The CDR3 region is CSARNSDRAQETQYF. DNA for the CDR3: TGCAGTGCTAGAAACTCGGACAGGGCCCAAGAGACCCAGTACTTC.

In DNA, the CDR3 is TGTGCCAGCAGCTTTACAGGGGGCGCGGACACTGAAGCTTTCTTT. Its protein is CASSFTGGADTEAFF. The chain is built from TRBV7-2 and TRBJ1-1, with TRBD1 matching 9 bases. Trimming at V came to 3 bases and at J to 3 bases, leaving 5 bases not matched to a gene. The germline V gene has CDR1 SGHTA and CDR2 FQGNSA. The CDR3 is made up of 15 amino acids.

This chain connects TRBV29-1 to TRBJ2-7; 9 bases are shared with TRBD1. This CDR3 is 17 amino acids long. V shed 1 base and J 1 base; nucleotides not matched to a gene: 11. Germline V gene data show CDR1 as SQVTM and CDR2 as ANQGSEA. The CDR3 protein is CSVEAKPTGTGSYEQYF. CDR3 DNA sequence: TGCAGCGTTGAAGCAAAACCTACCGGGACAGGGTCCTACGAGCAGTACTTC.

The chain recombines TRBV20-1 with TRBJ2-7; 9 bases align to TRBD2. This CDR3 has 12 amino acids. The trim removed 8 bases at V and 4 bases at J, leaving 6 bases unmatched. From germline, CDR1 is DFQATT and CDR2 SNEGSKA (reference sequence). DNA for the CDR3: TGCAGTATAGCGGGAGTAGGGTACGAGCAGTACTTC. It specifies CSIAGVGYEQYF.

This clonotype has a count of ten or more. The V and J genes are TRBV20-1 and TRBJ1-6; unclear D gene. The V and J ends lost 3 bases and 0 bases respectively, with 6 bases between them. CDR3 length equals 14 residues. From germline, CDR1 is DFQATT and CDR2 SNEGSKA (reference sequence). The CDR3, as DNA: TGCAGTGCTAGGAGGGTCTCCTATAATTCACCCCTCCACTTT. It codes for CSARRVSYNSPLHF.

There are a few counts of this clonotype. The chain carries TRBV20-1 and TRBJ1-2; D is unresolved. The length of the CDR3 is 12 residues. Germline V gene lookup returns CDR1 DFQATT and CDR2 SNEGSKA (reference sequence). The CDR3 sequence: CRVDKGYYGYTF. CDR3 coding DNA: TGCAGGGTAGATAAGGGTTACTATGGCTACACCTTC.

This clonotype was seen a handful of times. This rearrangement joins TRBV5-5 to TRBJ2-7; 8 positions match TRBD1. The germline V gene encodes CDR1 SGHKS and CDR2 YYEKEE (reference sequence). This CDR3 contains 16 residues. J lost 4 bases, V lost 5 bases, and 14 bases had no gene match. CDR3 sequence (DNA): TGTGCCAGCAGATCGGGAAGGACAGGGTTCCCGTACGAGCAGTACTTC. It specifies CASRSGRTGFPYEQYF.

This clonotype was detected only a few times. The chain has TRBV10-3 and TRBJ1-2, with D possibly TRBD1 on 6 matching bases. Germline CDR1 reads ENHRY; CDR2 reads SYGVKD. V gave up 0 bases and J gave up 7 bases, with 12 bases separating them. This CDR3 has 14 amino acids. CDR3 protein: CAISESGGTSGYTF. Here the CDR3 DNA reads TGTGCCATCAGTGAGTCGGGGGGGACAAGTGGCTACACCTTC.

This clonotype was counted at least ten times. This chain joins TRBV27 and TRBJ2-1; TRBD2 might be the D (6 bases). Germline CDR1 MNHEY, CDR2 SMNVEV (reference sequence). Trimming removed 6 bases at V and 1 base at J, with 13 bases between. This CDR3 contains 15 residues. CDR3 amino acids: CASSSLGGSYNEQFF. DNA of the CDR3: TGTGCCAGCAGCTCACTGGGGGGATCCTACAATGAGCAGTTCTTC.